These 17 T cell receptor beta chains originate from one sample sequenced in a study of blood T cell repertoires in COVID-19. The method was immunoSEQ multiplex PCR; TCRdb's version includes in-frame clones alone and lacks a portion of them. Of about 360,000 clones in the sample, about 88% are singletons; the top ten hold about 3%. The sequencing input was peripheral blood. The receptors originated from a human donor in a cohort sampled during active COVID-19.

The chain carries TRBV5-6 and TRBJ2-7; possibly TRBD1 for D (5 bases). Germline V gives CDR1 SGHDT, CDR2 YYEEEE. The CDR3 extends over 14 amino acids. The ends were cut back, 0 bases at V and 4 bases at J, with 11 bases in the middle. The CDR3 reads CASSLAGRGYEQYF. CDR3 DNA sequence: TGTGCCAGCAGCTTGGCCGGTAGGGGATACGAGCAGTACTTC.

The genes are TRBV27 and TRBJ1-4, with D possibly TRBD1 on 5 matching bases. Germline CDR1 reads MNHEY; CDR2 reads SMNVEV (reference sequence). This CDR3 is built from 15 residues. V lost 2 bases to trimming and J lost 7 bases, with 14 bases between them. CDR3 sequence (DNA): TGTGCCAGCAGTTTACTCGGACGGGGGAGTGAAAAACTGTTTTTT. It yields the protein CASSLLGRGSEKLFF.

The chain uses TRBV29-1 and TRBJ2-3, with 7 bases matching TRBD2. The CDR3 is made up of 13 amino acids. The germline V gene has CDR1 SQVTM and CDR2 ANQGSEA. The ends lost 3 bases at V and 2 bases at J; junction bases unmatched: 2. The DNA for the CDR3 is TGCAGCGTTGACCGGGACTACACAGATACGCAGTATTTT. It yields the protein CSVDRDYTDTQYF.

This chain joins TRBV6-5 and TRBJ1-5; D is uncertain. In germline, CDR1 is MNHEY, CDR2 SVGAGI. This CDR3 is built from 14 residues. Trimming removed 0 bases from V and 5 bases from J, with 8 bases in between. The CDR3 loop reads CASSYSSGHQPQHF. The DNA for the CDR3 is TGTGCCAGCAGTTACTCGAGCGGACATCAGCCCCAGCATTTT.

The rearrangement joins TRBV18 to TRBJ1-2, with no clear D. The CDR3 spans 12 residues. The germline gives CDR1 KGHSH, CDR2 LQKENI. The V and J ends lost 5 bases and 3 bases respectively, with 7 bases between them. CDR3 sequence: CASSGRDYGYTF. The CDR3 bases are TGTGCCAGCTCAGGGAGAGACTATGGCTACACCTTC.

This sequence joins TRBV7-9 and TRBJ2-7; D is perhaps TRBD1 (5 bases). The V end was cut by 5 bases, the J end by 9 bases, with 14 bases between. Germline-derived CDR1 and CDR2 are SEHNR and FQNEAQ (reference sequence). CDR3 length equals 12 residues. CDR3 DNA: TGTGCCAGCAGCATAGACCCAGGGTGGCAGTACTTC. It specifies CASSIDPGWQYF.

V is TRBV6-5 and J is TRBJ2-5, with TRBD1 matching 9 bases. V lost 2 bases to trimming and J lost 5 bases; unmatched junction nucleotides: 6. The CDR3 contains 15 residues. Germline CDR1 MNHEY, CDR2 SVGAGI. The CDR3 loop is CASSYHPGTGETQYF. The CDR3 DNA sequence: TGTGCCAGCAGTTACCATCCCGGGACAGGGGAGACCCAGTACTTC.

This clone was observed a handful of times. The genes are TRBV27 and TRBJ2-3, with D unclear. CDR1 is MNHEY and CDR2 is SMNVEV in the germline V gene (reference sequence). The CDR3 spans 13 residues. V dropped 2 bases and J dropped 2 bases, with 5 bases sitting between them. The CDR3: CASSLGFTDTQYF. The DNA of the CDR3 is TGTGCCAGCAGTTTAGGCTTCACAGATACGCAGTATTTT.

This chain connects TRBV3-1 (or the pseudogene TRBV3-2) to TRBJ2-5; 14 bases are a match to TRBD2. Per germline, CDR1 LGHDT and CDR2 YNNKEL (reference sequence). Unmatched junction bases numbered 3, after V lost 4 bases and J lost 5 bases. The CDR3 is 15 residues long. The CDR3 DNA sequence: TGTGCCAGCAGCCGACTAGCGGGAGGGGTGGAGACCCAGTACTTC. Translated: CASSRLAGGVETQYF.

This chain joins TRBV7-2 and TRBJ2-3, with TRBD2 matching 9 bases. The V and J ends lost 1 base and 11 bases, in that order; junction bases with no gene match: 10. There are 15 residues in the CDR3. Germline assignment: CDR1 SGHTA and CDR2 FQGNSA. CDR3 in amino acids: CASSLEQLAGKKQYF. The DNA of the CDR3 is TGTGCCAGCAGCTTAGAACAACTAGCGGGTAAGAAGCAGTATTTT.

Worth noting for this clone: This specimen includes other DNA sequences encoding the same CDR3. The CDR3 DNA sequence: TGTGCCAGTAGTATAGCAGGGGGCGGAGAGACCCAGTACTTC. Its protein product is CASSIAGGGETQYF. This chain uses TRBV19 with TRBJ2-5; 8 bases match TRBD1. Germline CDR1 reads LNHDA; CDR2 reads SQIVND (reference sequence). V dropped 1 base and J dropped 4; count of bases not matched to a gene: 2. CDR3 size: 14 residues.

The V and J genes are TRBV10-2 and TRBJ1-1; D is unclear. This CDR3 contains 13 residues. V was shortened by 0 bases and J by 2 bases, with 4 bases between the two germline ends. The germline V gene encodes CDR1 WSHSY and CDR2 SAAADI. CDR3 sequence (DNA): TGCGCCAGCAGTGAGTCGCGTAACACTGAAGCTTTCTTT. Its protein product is CASSESRNTEAFF.

V is TRBV11-2 and J is TRBJ2-1, with TRBD2 matching over 11 bases. The CDR3 has 14 residues. J lost 7 bases, V lost 5 bases, and 4 bases had no gene match. Germline V gene data show CDR1 as SGHAT and CDR2 as FQNNGV. The DNA of the CDR3 is TGTGCCAGCAGCACCCGACTAGCGGGAAATGAGCAGTTCTTC. It codes for CASSTRLAGNEQFF.

The chain joins TRBV5-1 to TRBJ2-3; 8 nucleotides align to TRBD2. CDR1 and CDR2 from the germline V gene are SGHRS and YFSETQ. J lost 2 bases, V lost 4 bases, and 9 bases had no gene match. The CDR3 sequence is 16 residues long. DNA for the CDR3: TGCGCCAGCAGCCTTCAACTAGCGGAGGTCACAGATACGCAGTATTTT. Protein: CASSLQLAEVTDTQYF.

The genes are TRBV6-5 and TRBJ2-7; D possibly corresponds to TRBD2 (7 bases). This CDR3 has 15 residues. V was trimmed by 2 bases and J by 1 base, leaving 12 bases between them. Germline V gene data show CDR1 as MNHEY and CDR2 as SVGAGI. In DNA, the CDR3 is TGTGCCAGCAGTTACGGGGAGGGGGTATCCTACGAGCAGTACTTC. Its translation is CASSYGEGVSYEQYF.

The chain recombines TRBV28 with TRBJ2-1; no clear D gene. The length of the CDR3 is 17 residues. CDR1 and CDR2 (germline): MDHEN, SYDVKM. Trimming took off 6 bases at V and 0 bases at J, with 18 bases between the two ends. The CDR3 DNA reads TGTGCCAGCAGCCAGAGGCCGGAATTAAGCTCCTACAATGAGCAGTTCTTC. It specifies CASSQRPELSSYNEQFF. Based on the CDR3 plus reference TRBV28 and TRBJ2-1, the full variable domain is DVKVTQSSRYLVKRTGEKVFLECVQDMDHENMFWYRQDPGLGLRLIYFSYDVKMKEKGDIPEGYSVSREKKERFSLILESASTNQTSMYLCASSQRPELSSYNEQFFGPGTRLTVL.

The chain uses TRBV12-3 or TRBV12-4 and TRBJ1-6; D is unresolved. CDR3 length: 13 amino acids. Trimming removed 1 base from V and 9 bases from J, with 7 bases in between. The CDR3: CASSLGRGSPLHF. CDR3 nucleotide sequence: TGTGCCAGCAGTTTAGGCCGGGGTTCACCCCTCCACTTT.